This T cell receptor beta chain came from a study of cytomegalovirus exposure and HLA in healthy donors. General study findings and limits: Information on immune exposure was restricted to one variable (CMV serostatus).

A multiplex PCR was run with 60 Vbeta primers and 13 Jbeta primers. Libraries were prepared by immunoSEQ multiplex PCR; TCRdb keeps only in-frame clonotypes and omits some of them. The sample has about 130,000 clones, approximately 81% seen once; the top ten hold under 8.5%. The CDR3 totals 14 residues. V lost 3 bases and J 1 base, leaving 9 bases between the germline ends. CDR1 is MDHEN and CDR2 is SYDVKM in the germline V gene. This clone is a singleton in its sample. What it binds is unknown. Healthy individuals who donated bone marrow served as the donors. Specimen: PBMCs. The V call is TRBV28, the J call TRBJ2-5; D is unclear. This TCR was sampled from a male donor in good health and CMV-seronegative. The CDR3 bases are TGTGCCAGCAGTTTGGGCATTTTCCAAGAGACCCAGTACTTC. It yields the protein CASSLGIFQETQYF.